This T cell receptor beta chain was sequenced for a study of blood T cell repertoires in COVID-19. Across the whole study: Samples of COVID-19 (acute and convalescent) were obtained from the United States, Italy and Spain. Nucleic acid was either cDNA or gDNA, and it came from T cells, B-cell-depleted T cells, or PBMCs.

This CDR3 spans 16 amino acids. With 4 bases removed from V and 5 bases from J, the gap between germline ends came to 18 bases. CDR1 and CDR2 (germline): MDHEN, SYDVKM. The protocol was immunoSEQ multiplex PCR, while the TCRdb copy is restricted to in-frame clones and leaves out a portion. The repertoire has some 100,000 clones, roughly 92% of them found once; the top ten carry 6.3%. Material for sequencing was peripheral blood. The chain couples TRBV28 to TRBJ1-3; a weak D match, TRBD1 (5 bases). The source of this sequence is a woman in her sixties with active COVID-19. The CDR3 DNA sequence: TGTGCCAGCAGTTCCGCCGCGGGGGGATGGAGAAACACCATATATTTT. It translates to CASSSAAGGWRNTIYF. Full variable domain (outside the CDR3, taken from reference TRBV28 and TRBJ1-3): DVKVTQSSRYLVKRTGEKVFLECVQDMDHENMFWYRQDPGLGLRLIYFSYDVKMKEKGDIPEGYSVSREKKERFSLILESASTNQTSMYLCASSSAAGGWRNTIYFGEGSWLTVV.